The 21 T cell receptor beta chains below all came from one sample that was sequenced in a study of T cell responses to AZD1222 COVID-19 vaccine. The assay was immunoSEQ multiplex PCR, and TCRdb's table has in-frame clones only and misses some. The table has about 150,000 clones, 92% seen once; the top ten hold 3.3%. The sequences come from peripheral blood, collected 28 days after the second AZD1222 dose. The receptors originated from an adult who received the AZD1222 COVID-19 vaccine.

V is TRBV2 and J is TRBJ1-3, with 7 bases that match TRBD1. Germline V CDR1 and CDR2: SNHLY, FYNNEI. With 6 bases clipped from V and 0 bases from J, the junction kept 5 bases outside the gene matches. The CDR3 covers 15 residues. The CDR3 protein is CASRTTGSSGNTIYF. The CDR3 DNA is TGTGCCAGCAGGACGACAGGGAGCTCTGGAAACACCATATATTTT.

The chain joins TRBV5-1 to TRBJ2-1; 10 bases map to TRBD2. Germline-derived CDR1 and CDR2 are SGHRS and YFSETQ. Trimming at V came to 4 bases and at J to 5 bases, leaving 9 bases not matched to a gene. CDR3 size: 16 residues. CDR3 sequence: CASSQQLAGEHNEQFF. DNA of the CDR3: TGCGCCAGCAGCCAACAGCTAGCGGGAGAACACAATGAGCAGTTCTTC.

The chain couples TRBV3-1 (or the pseudogene TRBV3-2) to TRBJ2-1, with 9 bases fitting TRBD2. Germline trimming cut 2 bases from V and 1 base from J; bases unmatched to any gene: 3. Germline V gene lookup returns CDR1 LGHDT and CDR2 YNNKEL (reference sequence). This CDR3 is 16 amino acids long. CDR3 nucleotide sequence: TGTGCCAGCAGCCAACCACTAGCGGGTTCCTACAATGAGCAGTTCTTC. Encoded protein: CASSQPLAGSYNEQFF.

This clone has just one count. The chain combines TRBV15 with TRBJ2-5; D may be TRBD1 (5 bases). Germline V gene sequence: CDR1 LNHNV, CDR2 YYDKDF (reference sequence). The CDR3 runs 15 residues. The V end was cut by 0 bases, the J end by 4 bases, with 12 bases between. In DNA, the CDR3 is TGTGCCACCAGCAGAGATAGTCCAGGGTTAGAGACCCAGTACTTC. It is translated as CATSRDSPGLETQYF.

In its sample, this clone was seen once. This chain joins TRBV15 and TRBJ1-2; D possibly corresponds to TRBD1 (6 bases). The germline V gene has CDR1 LNHNV and CDR2 YYDKDF (reference sequence). V was clipped by 5 bases and J by 4 bases, with 11 bases between them. The CDR3 is 13 residues long. As DNA, the CDR3 is TGTGCCACCAGCGGAGGGGGGGTCTATGGCTACACCTTC. Amino acid sequence: CATSGGGVYGYTF.

The chain links TRBV24-1 to TRBJ1-5; D not resolved. CDR1 KGHDR and CDR2 SFDVKD come from the germline V gene. This CDR3 is 14 amino acids long. V was shortened by 3 bases and J by 2 bases, with 7 bases between the two germline ends. This CDR3 is CATSDAGGNQPQHF. In nucleotides, the CDR3 is TGTGCCACCAGTGATGCGGGAGGCAATCAGCCCCAGCATTTT.

The chain uses TRBV5-1 and TRBJ1-4; 7 bases are shared with TRBD1. The CDR3 has 17 amino acids. Per the germline V gene, CDR1 is SGHRS and CDR2 is YFSETQ. The V gene end was trimmed by 3 bases and the J gene end by 7 bases; junction bases not matched to a gene: 15. The CDR3 DNA follows: TGCGCCAGCAGCTCGGCACCCTCCACAGGGGCGGCTGAAAAACTGTTTTTT. Translated: CASSSAPSTGAAEKLFF.

The chain recombines TRBV5-1 with TRBJ1-1, with 8 positions matching TRBD1. V lost 0 bases to trimming and J lost 4 bases; unmatched junction nucleotides: 11. The CDR3 spans 17 residues. Germline lookup yields CDR1 SGHRS and CDR2 YFSETQ. Here the CDR3 DNA reads TGCGCCAGCAGCTTGGCTGCCTTATCCACAGGGGGCACTGAAGCTTTCTTT. Protein: CASSLAALSTGGTEAFF.

The rearrangement uses TRBV5-1 and TRBJ2-1, with 8 bases lining up with TRBD2. Trimming took 4 bases from V and 2 from J; bases not matched to a gene: 8. CDR3 length equals 16 residues. Germline V gene data show CDR1 as SGHRS and CDR2 as YFSETQ. DNA of the CDR3: TGCGCCAGCAGCCAACATCAGCGGGGGCCCTACAATGAGCAGTTCTTC. Its translation is CASSQHQRGPYNEQFF.

V gene TRBV27 combines with J gene TRBJ2-7; no reliable D call. V was trimmed by 7 bases and J by 3 bases, leaving 22 bases between them. The germline CDR1 and CDR2 sequences are MNHEY and SMNVEV (reference sequence). The CDR3 contains 16 residues. Written as DNA, the CDR3 is TGTGCCAGCATGCGGCAGGCCGGACCCCCAAACTACGAGCAGTACTTC. Translated, it gives CASMRQAGPPNYEQYF.

The chain carries TRBV7-9 and TRBJ1-1, with a weak D call TRBD1 (5 bases). Germline assignment: CDR1 SEHNR and CDR2 FQNEAQ (reference sequence). V was cut by 5 bases and J by 6 bases, with 16 bases left in between. The CDR3 spans 14 residues. The CDR3 nucleotides are TGTGCCAGCAGCGGACAATTCCGGGACCCTGAAGCTTTCTTT. Amino acid sequence: CASSGQFRDPEAFF.

The chain couples TRBV28 to TRBJ1-2, with D uncertain. In germline, CDR1 is MDHEN, CDR2 SYDVKM. Trimming removed 2 bases at V and 5 bases at J, with 18 bases between. The length of the CDR3 is 16 residues. CDR3 coding DNA: TGTGCCAGCAGTTTACTGGGCGACGTCTATTGGTATGGCTACACCTTC. Its protein product is CASSLLGDVYWYGYTF.

The chain links TRBV11-2 to TRBJ1-4; TRBD1 aligns across 8 bases. J lost 7 bases, V lost 5 bases, and 9 bases had no gene match. CDR1 is SGHAT, CDR2 FQNNGV, per germline. The CDR3 is made up of 15 amino acids. CDR3 in DNA: TGTGCCAGCAGCCTGACAGGGGCCGCGGCTGAAAAACTGTTTTTT. Residues: CASSLTGAAAEKLFF.

This clone came up once. The chain uses TRBV6-1 and TRBJ1-1, with 7 bases fitting TRBD1. V gave up 2 bases and J gave up 1 base; unmatched junction bases: 7. The CDR3 has 16 residues. The germline gives CDR1 MNHNS, CDR2 SASEGT. The CDR3 loop reads CASSELGGAGNTEAFF. The CDR3 nucleotides read TGTGCCAGCAGTGAATTAGGGGGCGCGGGGAACACTGAAGCTTTCTTT.

The J gene is TRBJ1-2, the V gene TRBV15; D unresolved. Germline CDR1 is LNHNV and CDR2 is YYDKDF (reference sequence). This CDR3 comprises 14 residues. Trimming took off 0 bases at V and 5 bases at J, with 10 bases between the two ends. CDR3 residues: CATSRDTASYGYTF. CDR3 in DNA: TGTGCCACCAGCAGAGACACTGCTAGTTATGGCTACACCTTC.

The V and J genes are TRBV19 and TRBJ1-5; perhaps TRBD1 as D (5 bases). V gave up 4 bases and J gave up 7 bases, with 11 bases separating them. CDR1 and CDR2 from the germline V gene are LNHDA and SQIVND (reference sequence). The CDR3 has 13 residues. CDR3: CASSTRARQPQHF. DNA of the CDR3: TGTGCCAGTAGTACCAGGGCGCGGCAGCCCCAGCATTTT.

This clone was observed a single time. The chain couples TRBV6-5 to TRBJ1-1, with 8 bases that match TRBD1. Germline V CDR1 and CDR2: MNHEY, SVGAGI. V lost 2 bases and J lost 5; bases outside the gene matches: 10. The CDR3 has 16 amino acids. The CDR3 sequence: CASSYAKDRAGTEAFF. Here the CDR3 DNA reads TGTGCCAGCAGTTACGCCAAGGACAGGGCCGGGACTGAAGCTTTCTTT.

This rearrangement joins TRBV18 to TRBJ1-5; 8 positions agree with TRBD1. Germline V gene lookup returns CDR1 KGHSH and CDR2 LQKENI. V was pared by 4 bases and J by 4 bases, with 3 bases of the junction left unmatched. The CDR3 loop spans 14 amino acids. CDR3 coding DNA: TGTGCCAGCTCACACGACAGGGGAAATCAGCCCCAGCATTTT. This codes for CASSHDRGNQPQHF.

The chain carries TRBV5-1 and TRBJ2-1; 13 nucleotides match TRBD2. J lost 6 bases, V lost 3 bases, and 3 bases had no gene match. Looked up from germline, CDR1 is SGHRS and CDR2 is YFSETQ. This CDR3 is 15 amino acids long. CDR3 sequence: CASSSWTSGSNEQFF. For the CDR3, the DNA is TGCGCCAGCAGCTCCTGGACTAGCGGGAGCAATGAGCAGTTCTTC.

Concerning this clone itself: This is likely a read error, given that the CDR3 carries no conserved phenylalanine or tryptophan at its end. It is unclear where the CDR3 begins or ends on the DNA, so no DNA is shown, and the CDR3 is as TCRdb lists it. The chain links TRBV20-1 to TRBJ2-7; the table's D gene call, TRBD1, was not cross checked with the DNA. CDR1 and CDR2 from the germline V gene are DFQATT and SNEGSKA (reference sequence). The CDR3 is 10 residues long, counting both termini. The CDR3 reads CSARAGLSDL.

The rearrangement joins TRBV9 to TRBJ1-6, with TRBD1 as a possible D gene (6 bases). Per germline, CDR1 SGDLS and CDR2 YYNGEE. Trimming pared 0 bases from V and 7 bases from J, leaving 11 bases between. This CDR3 region has 15 residues. CDR3 nucleotides: TGTGCCAGCAGCGTAGCAGGGGTTGGGAATTCACCCCTCCACTTT. Protein product: CASSVAGVGNSPLHF.